Below are 29 T cell receptor beta chains sequenced from a single sample in a study of response to subunit inactivated influenza vaccine (dated 2018 in TCRdb). Libraries were constructed by RT-PCR. The listed sequencing device is Illumina HiSeq 2500. The raw public data were reprocessed by TCRdb itself: fastp quality trimming at Q25, MiXCR clonotype calling, in-frame beta chains only. CDR3 protein sequences are deduplicated, and each keeps its most common genes and DNA. The sample table contains fewer than 750,000 distinct CDR3 sequences; only one count was recorded for approximately 14% of them. The ten largest account for approximately 10% of the sample. The starting material was PBMCs from blood, obtained roughly 12 days after vaccination. The source is a man aged 50 or older who received an inactivated influenza vaccine. Donor details come from another sample of the same person, matched by shared clones.

This clonotype came up a few times. V usage is TRBV27 and J usage is TRBJ2-7, with 8 bases matching TRBD1. Germline lookup yields CDR1 MNHEY and CDR2 SMNVEV (reference sequence). After removal of 4 bases from V and 7 bases from J, the junction contained 9 bases not matched to a gene. The CDR3 runs to 14 residues. Here the CDR3 DNA reads TGTGCCAGCAGTTCCACAGGGGGACGGAGGGAGCAGTACTTC. As protein: CASSSTGGRREQYF.

This clonotype came up a few times. The chain is built from TRBV9 and TRBJ2-7; the match to TRBD2 covers 10 bases. CDR1 SGDLS and CDR2 YYNGEE come from the germline V gene. The CDR3 has 15 amino acids. Trimming at V came to 4 bases and at J to 2 bases, leaving 6 bases not matched to a gene. The CDR3 loop is CASSIGLAEPYEQYF. The CDR3 DNA reads TGTGCCAGCAGCATAGGACTAGCGGAGCCCTACGAGCAGTACTTC.

V gene TRBV4-2 combines with J gene TRBJ1-4; the D gene is possibly TRBD1 (5 bases). The CDR3 runs to 18 residues. The V gene lost 1 base and the J gene lost 0 bases, with 15 bases spanning the gap. The V gene's germline CDR1 is LGHNA and CDR2 YNFKEQ. The CDR3 is CASSQASVTVATNEKLFF. DNA of the CDR3: TGTGCCAGCAGCCAAGCGTCCGTGACAGTTGCAACTAATGAAAAACTGTTTTTT.

The chain combines TRBV20-1 with TRBJ2-7; the D gene is possibly TRBD2 (6 bases). The V end was cut by 1 base, the J end by 4 bases, with 14 bases between. The CDR3 is 14 amino acids. The germline V gene encodes CDR1 DFQATT and CDR2 SNEGSKA (reference sequence). CDR3 sequence: CSARVGSALYEQYF. Written as DNA, the CDR3 is TGCAGTGCTAGAGTCGGGAGTGCGTTGTACGAGCAGTACTTC.

This clonotype was observed a few times. The chain recombines TRBV28 with TRBJ2-5; 8 bases are a match to TRBD2. The germline CDR1 and CDR2 sequences are MDHEN and SYDVKM. With V trimmed by 6 bases and J by 5 bases, 11 bases remained unmatched. CDR3 length: 15 residues. The CDR3 DNA follows: TGTGCCAGCAGACCTAGCGGGCCCTCGGGGGAGACCCAGTACTTC. It encodes CASRPSGPSGETQYF.

This rearrangement joins TRBV7-8 to TRBJ2-1; no firm D call. CDR1 SGHVS and CDR2 FQNEAQ come from the germline V gene. This CDR3 spans 16 amino acids. The germline V and J ends were trimmed by 2 bases and 4 bases, with 15 bases remaining between them. As DNA, the CDR3 is TGTGCCAGCAGCTTAAGCTCCCGATTACCATACAATGAGCAGTTCTTC. Protein sequence: CASSLSSRLPYNEQFF.

This chain connects TRBV3-1 to TRBJ2-6; either TRBD1 or TRBD2 may fit D (5 bases each). This CDR3 is 17 amino acids long. Germline V gives CDR1 LGHDT, CDR2 YNNKEL (reference sequence). Trimming shortened V by 0 bases and J by 4 bases, and 13 bases separated the two germline ends. Here the CDR3 DNA reads TGTGCCAGCAGCCAAGATTCGGGGCGAACCGGGGCCAACGTCCTGACTTTC. Encoded protein: CASSQDSGRTGANVLTF.

This clonotype has more than one count but fewer than ten. The chain employs TRBV18 and TRBJ2-3; no clear D. Trimming removed 4 bases at V and 2 bases at J, with 7 bases between. The CDR3 runs to 13 residues. The germline CDR1 and CDR2 sequences are KGHSH and LQKENI. This CDR3 is CASSLAITDTQYF. DNA of the CDR3: TGTGCCAGCTCACTCGCGATCACAGATACGCAGTATTTT.

This clonotype was seen a handful of times. The V gene is TRBV25-1, the J gene TRBJ2-1, with D possibly TRBD2 on 6 matching bases. V was shortened by 4 bases and J by 7 bases, with 14 bases between the two germline ends. Germline CDR1 reads MGHDK; CDR2 reads SYGVNS. The CDR3 has 14 amino acids. The CDR3 loop reads CASSAVQEGNEQFF. The CDR3 nucleotides are TGTGCCAGCAGTGCGGTTCAGGAGGGTAATGAGCAGTTCTTC.

This clonotype was observed at least ten times. The chain uses TRBV12-3 or TRBV12-4 and TRBJ2-7, with D possibly TRBD2 on 6 matching bases. The V end lost 4 bases, the J end lost 4 bases, and 11 bases lay between the germline ends. The CDR3 is 13 amino acids. The CDR3 protein is CASSSDGGYEQYF. For the CDR3, the DNA is TGTGCCAGCAGTTCGGACGGAGGGTACGAGCAGTACTTC.

There are a few counts of this clonotype. The chain employs TRBV5-5 and TRBJ1-2; 12 positions match TRBD1. The CDR3 extends over 17 amino acids. The J segment lost 1 base and the V segment lost 4 bases, leaving 8 bases of the junction unmatched. Germline V lookup: CDR1 SGHKS, CDR2 YYEKEE (reference sequence). CDR3: CASSPGTGGRINYGYTF. The CDR3 region has the DNA TGTGCCAGCAGCCCAGGGACAGGGGGCCGCATTAACTATGGCTACACCTTC.

This clonotype was observed a handful of times. This chain links TRBV18 with TRBJ2-2; TRBD1 matches 10 bases. Losses at the gene ends were 5 bases for V and 6 bases for J; bases not matched to a gene: 6. Germline CDR1 and CDR2: KGHSH and LQKENI. The CDR3 spans 15 residues. CDR3 region: CASSSSTGGSGELFF. CDR3 in DNA: TGTGCCAGCTCATCCTCGACAGGGGGCTCCGGGGAGCTGTTTTTT.

V is TRBV11-3 and J is TRBJ2-7; TRBD2 matches 10 bases. J was trimmed by 4 bases and V by 5 bases; bases with no gene match: 8. The CDR3 spans 15 residues. CDR1 is SGHNT, CDR2 YENEEA, per germline. The CDR3 DNA is TGTGCCAGCAGCCCTGAGAGCGGGAGGGCGTACGAGCAGTACTTC. It translates to CASSPESGRAYEQYF. Complete variable domain (other parts from reference TRBV11-3 and TRBJ2-7): EAGVVQSPRYKIIEKKQPVAFWCNPISGHNTLYWYLQNLGQGPELLIRYENEEAVDDSQLPKDRFSAERLKGVDSTLKIQPAELGDSAVYLCASSPESGRAYEQYFGPGTRLTVT.

The chain recombines TRBV15 with TRBJ1-1; TRBD1 is a possible D gene (6 bases). The CDR3 consists of 16 residues. V gave up 5 bases and J gave up 1 base, with 17 bases separating them. CDR1 and CDR2 from the germline V gene are LNHNV and YYDKDF (reference sequence). The CDR3 spells CATSQMYTQGNTEAFF. DNA for the CDR3: TGTGCCACCAGCCAAATGTATACACAGGGGAACACTGAAGCTTTCTTT.

J is TRBJ2-1 and V is TRBV29-1; D might be TRBD1 or TRBD2, each matching 5 bases. The germline V gene has CDR1 SQVTM and CDR2 ANQGSEA. V lost 7 bases and J lost 6, with 25 bases in between. This CDR3 is 16 amino acids long. In DNA, the CDR3 is TGCAGCGCCGAGGGGTTGACAATAGCTCCTGGCAATGAGCAGTTCTTC. This translates into CSAEGLTIAPGNEQFF.

The V and J genes are TRBV7-9 and TRBJ1-1, with D maybe TRBD1 (5 bases). With 0 bases removed from V and 2 bases from J, the gap between germline ends came to 13 bases. Germline V gives CDR1 SEHNR, CDR2 FQNEAQ (reference sequence). The CDR3 sequence is 16 residues long. The CDR3 protein is CASSLADWGGNTEAFF. In DNA form, the CDR3 reads TGTGCCAGCAGCTTAGCAGACTGGGGGGGAAACACTGAAGCTTTCTTT.

Worth noting for this clonotype: At one end the junction does not follow the germline gene, possibly because of a read error. The J gene is TRBJ2-5, the V gene TRBV6-1; TRBD1 aligns across 8 bases. This CDR3 has 13 residues. The germline CDR1 and CDR2 sequences are MNHNS and SASEGT. CDR3 in DNA: TGTGGCAGCAGTAGGACAGGGAGGGAGACCCAGTACTTC. This encodes CGSSRTGRETQYF.

This clonotype was counted once. The chain carries TRBV9 and TRBJ2-1; unclear D gene. Germline CDR1 and CDR2: SGDLS and YYNGEE. The CDR3 has 14 amino acids. The V end was cut by 1 base, the J end by 5 bases, with 10 bases between. CDR3 nucleotides: TGTGCCAGCAGCGTACCCCAGGCGAACAATGAGCAGTTCTTC. This encodes CASSVPQANNEQFF.

This clonotype was detected a few times. The chain recombines TRBV6-2 or TRBV6-3 with TRBJ1-5, with TRBD1 as a possible D gene (5 bases). This CDR3 has 16 amino acids. CDR1 and CDR2 from the germline V gene are MNHEY and SVGEGT. The V end was cut by 0 bases, the J end by 7 bases, with 16 bases between. CDR3 sequence reads: CASSYSRGTGGQPQHF. Here the CDR3 DNA reads TGTGCCAGCAGTTACTCGAGGGGAACAGGTGGACAGCCCCAGCATTTT.

The sample holds a few counts of this clonotype. The DNA for the CDR3 is TGTGCCAGCATGCCCTCGCTAGCGGTTAAGAATGAGCAGTTCTTC. Amino acids: CASMPSLAVKNEQFF. This chain links TRBV28 with TRBJ2-1, with TRBD2 matching over 7 bases. The CDR3 has 15 residues. The V segment lost 7 bases and the J segment 7 bases; nucleotides outside the gene matches: 13. CDR1 is MDHEN, CDR2 SYDVKM, per germline.

The genes are TRBV7-2 and TRBJ2-2; D is perhaps TRBD1 or TRBD2 (5 bases each). The CDR3 extends over 17 amino acids. In germline, CDR1 is SGHTA, CDR2 FQGNSA. The V gene lost 2 bases and the J gene lost 1 base, with 14 bases spanning the gap. The CDR3 sequence is CASSLYTGPLNTGELFF. The CDR3 DNA follows: TGTGCCAGCAGCTTATATACGGGACCCCTGAACACCGGGGAGCTGTTTTTT.

The V gene is TRBV5-1, the J gene TRBJ2-7; D is perhaps TRBD1 or TRBD2 (5 bases each). Trimming took 3 bases from V and 0 from J, leaving 10 bases between them. The germline CDR1 and CDR2 sequences are SGHRS and YFSETQ. This CDR3 region has 14 residues. The CDR3 DNA follows: TGCGCCAGCAGCTCGGGACCGGGCTCCTACGAGCAGTACTTC. Its translation is CASSSGPGSYEQYF. Using reference TRBV5-1 and TRBJ2-7 for the parts outside the CDR3, the full variable domain is KAGVTQTPRYLIKTRGQQVTLSCSPISGHRSVSWYQQTPGQGLQFLFEYFSETQRNKGNFPGRFSGRQFSNSRSEMNVSTLELGDSALYLCASSSGPGSYEQYFGPGTRLTVT.

This clonotype was detected only a few times. V gene TRBV28 combines with J gene TRBJ2-4; D is uncertain. The CDR3 is 14 amino acids. V dropped 3 bases and J dropped 0 bases, with 6 bases sitting between them. Germline V gives CDR1 MDHEN, CDR2 SYDVKM. The chain's CDR3 is CASSFTLAKNIQYF. CDR3 in DNA: TGTGCCAGCAGTTTTACACTAGCCAAAAACATTCAGTACTTC.

This clonotype has a count of ten or more. The chain employs TRBV5-1 and TRBJ2-1; D is unclear. The V gene's germline CDR1 is SGHRS and CDR2 YFSETQ. This CDR3 has 11 residues. The germline V and J ends were trimmed by 4 bases and 7 bases, with 6 bases remaining between them. The CDR3 DNA is TGCGCCAGCAGCGCTGAGAATGAGCAGTTCTTC. This sequence encodes CASSAENEQFF.

This rearrangement joins TRBV14 to TRBJ2-1; D is unclear. This CDR3 has 17 residues. Germline lookup yields CDR1 SGHDN and CDR2 FVKESK. Deletions cut 3 bases from V and 0 bases from J, with 15 bases between. CDR3 region: CASSHGSGWSSYNEQFF. CDR3 coding DNA: TGTGCCAGCAGCCATGGGTCCGGGTGGAGCTCCTACAATGAGCAGTTCTTC.

This clonotype was counted ten times or more. This chain's CDR3 is CASSPSAGETQYF. The CDR3 region has the DNA TGTGCCAGCTCACCATCCGCCGGTGAGACCCAGTACTTC. V and J are TRBV18 and TRBJ2-5; D uncertain. The ends were cut back, 2 bases at V and 5 bases at J, with 9 bases in the middle. Germline lookup yields CDR1 KGHSH and CDR2 LQKENI. CDR3 length: 13 residues. The full variable domain, its missing parts supplied by reference TRBV18 and TRBJ2-5, is NAGVMQNPRHLVRRRGQEARLRCSPMKGHSHVYWYRQLPEEGLKFMVYLQKENIIDESGMPKERFSAEFPKEGPSILRIQQVVRGDSAAYFCASSPSAGETQYFGPGTRLLVL.

The rearrangement links TRBV20-1 to TRBJ1-5; 7 positions agree with TRBD1. The J segment lost 6 bases and the V segment lost 3 bases, leaving 8 bases of the junction unmatched. Germline V gives CDR1 DFQATT, CDR2 SNEGSKA (reference sequence). CDR3 length equals 14 residues. CDR3 in DNA: TGCAGTGCTAGGCGGGGTCAGGGGGGTCAGCCCCAGCATTTT. Encoded protein: CSARRGQGGQPQHF.

The chain joins TRBV12-3 or TRBV12-4 to TRBJ1-5; unclear D gene. The CDR3 loop spans 13 amino acids. V shed 6 bases and J shed 4 bases, with 10 bases lying between them. The CDR3 nucleotides read TGTGCCAGCAGACTAAAAGAGAATCAGCCCCAGCATTTT. This gives the protein CASRLKENQPQHF.

This rearrangement joins TRBV7-2 to TRBJ1-2; no definite D call. Germline lookup yields CDR1 SGHTA and CDR2 FQGNSA. The CDR3 runs 15 residues. The ends were cut back, 7 bases at V and 5 bases at J, with 20 bases in the middle. In DNA, the CDR3 is TGTGCCAGCAACAAAGACACTTCTCAACTTTATGGCTACACCTTC. Translated, it gives CASNKDTSQLYGYTF. Supplemented by reference TRBV7-2 and TRBJ1-2, the full variable domain reads GAGVSQSPSNKVTEKGKDVELRCDPISGHTALYWYRQSLGQGLEFLIYFQGNSAPDKSGLPSDRFSAERTGGSVSTLTIQRTQQEDSAVYLCASNKDTSQLYGYTFGSGTRLTVV.